A selection of T cell receptor beta chains follows, all from one sample in a study of cytomegalovirus exposure and HLA in healthy donors. Profiled with immunoSEQ multiplex PCR; TCRdb holds only in-frame clones, not every one. The sample lists tens of thousands of clones; 97% were seen once. The sequenced sample consisted of PBMCs. The receptors shown here come from a man aged 25 to 45 in good health and CMV-seropositive. Both conserved end residues are part of each CDR3. Fields, in order: V gene, D gene, J gene, clone size, CDR3 DNA, CDR3 protein. D genes are given only for firm matches. Where a row states a size, it is once, few, many or the class of an expanded clone; other rows omit it.

v_call: TRBV28; d_call: -; j_call: TRBJ1-5; clone_size: -; cdr3_nt: TGTGCCAGCAGTTTGTTCATTTCGGGGGGCAGTCCCCAGCATTTT; cdr3_aa: CASSLFISGGSPQHF
v_call: TRBV5-4; d_call: TRBD1; j_call: TRBJ1-5; clone_size: few; cdr3_nt: TGTGCCAGTAAAAAAGGGACAGATAGCAATCAGCCCCAGCATTTT; cdr3_aa: CASKKGTDSNQPQHF
v_call: TRBV29-1; d_call: TRBD2; j_call: TRBJ2-7; clone_size: once; cdr3_nt: TGCAGCGGTACAGCACCTGGAGCAAGCGGGAGGTCTACCTACGAGCAGTACTTC; cdr3_aa: CSGTAPGASGRSTYEQYF
v_call: TRBV10-3; d_call: -; j_call: TRBJ1-1; clone_size: -; cdr3_nt: TGTGCCATCAAGGGAGAGGTTGCTGGGGAAGCTTTCTTT; cdr3_aa: CAIKGEVAGEAFF
v_call: TRBV6-5; d_call: TRBD2; j_call: TRBJ2-7; clone_size: -; cdr3_nt: TGTGCCAGCAGTCTCGGACTAGCGGGCTCCTACGAGCAGTACTTC; cdr3_aa: CASSLGLAGSYEQYF
v_call: TRBV7-9; d_call: -; j_call: TRBJ2-7; clone_size: -; cdr3_nt: TGTGCCAGCAGCTTAGATGCTCTAAACTACTACGAGCAGTACTTC; cdr3_aa: CASSLDALNYYEQYF
v_call: TRBV5-1; d_call: TRBD2; j_call: TRBJ2-5; clone_size: once; cdr3_nt: TGCGCCAGCAGCTTGGGTTCTAGCGGAGGTGGGCAAGAGACCCAGTACTTC; cdr3_aa: CASSLGSSGGGQETQYF
v_call: TRBV6-1; d_call: TRBD1; j_call: TRBJ2-7; clone_size: -; cdr3_nt: TGTGCCAGCAGGCTACGGGACAGGGTACCAGAGCAGTACTTC; cdr3_aa: CASRLRDRVPEQYF
v_call: TRBV28; d_call: -; j_call: TRBJ1-2; clone_size: -; cdr3_nt: TGTGCCAGCAGTTTTACAGGGTTCTATGGCTACACCTTC; cdr3_aa: CASSFTGFYGYTF
v_call: TRBV10-3; d_call: TRBD1; j_call: TRBJ1-5; clone_size: -; cdr3_nt: TGTGCCATCAGTGAGACAGGGGTTAGCAATCAGCCCCAGCATTTT; cdr3_aa: CAISETGVSNQPQHF
v_call: TRBV5-4; d_call: TRBD1; j_call: TRBJ1-2; clone_size: -; cdr3_nt: TGTGCCAGCAGCTTGCCGGGACAGATTAACTATGGCTACACCTTC; cdr3_aa: CASSLPGQINYGYTF
v_call: TRBV6-1; d_call: TRBD1; j_call: TRBJ2-7; clone_size: -; cdr3_nt: TGTGCCAGCAGTGAACTACAGGGGAGTAGGAAGCAGTACTTC; cdr3_aa: CASSELQGSRKQYF
v_call: TRBV6-5; d_call: -; j_call: TRBJ1-2; clone_size: -; cdr3_nt: TGTGCCAGCAGTTACTCTAGGCGGCCTAACTATGGCTACACCTTC; cdr3_aa: CASSYSRRPNYGYTF
v_call: TRBV30; d_call: -; j_call: TRBJ1-5; clone_size: -; cdr3_nt: TGTGCCTGGAGTAGGGGGTATAATCAGCCCCAGCATTTT; cdr3_aa: CAWSRGYNQPQHF
v_call: TRBV27; d_call: TRBD1; j_call: TRBJ1-4; clone_size: -; cdr3_nt: TGTGCCAGCAGTTCAGACAGGGAAGGAAAACTGTTTTTT; cdr3_aa: CASSSDREGKLFF
v_call: TRBV28; d_call: TRBD1; j_call: TRBJ1-5; clone_size: -; cdr3_nt: TGTGCCAGCAGTTTACGGCCGGACAGGGGACGACAGCCCCAGCATTTT; cdr3_aa: CASSLRPDRGRQPQHF
v_call: TRBV6-1; d_call: TRBD1; j_call: TRBJ1-5; clone_size: -; cdr3_nt: TGTGCCAGCACAGGGGGCTCTCAGCCCCAGCATTTT; cdr3_aa: CASTGGSQPQHF
v_call: TRBV11-3; d_call: -; j_call: TRBJ2-7; clone_size: -; cdr3_nt: TGTGCCAGCAGCTTGGGCCCCTCCTACGAGCAGTACTTC; cdr3_aa: CASSLGPSYEQYF
v_call: TRBV5-4; d_call: TRBD2; j_call: TRBJ2-7; clone_size: once; cdr3_nt: TGTGCCAGCAGCCCAGTTGGGACTAGCCCCCACGAGCAGTACTTC; cdr3_aa: CASSPVGTSPHEQYF
v_call: TRBV10-3; d_call: TRBD2; j_call: TRBJ2-7; clone_size: -; cdr3_nt: TGTGCCATCAGTGATCTAGCGGGAGGGCCGGACGAGCAGTACTTC; cdr3_aa: CAISDLAGGPDEQYF
v_call: TRBV18; d_call: TRBD1; j_call: TRBJ1-4; clone_size: -; cdr3_nt: TGTGCCAGCTCAGCAAGACAGGGGGCAACTAATGAAAAACTGTTTTTT; cdr3_aa: CASSARQGATNEKLFF
v_call: TRBV27; d_call: -; j_call: TRBJ2-7; clone_size: -; cdr3_nt: TGTGCCAGCAGTTGGCAGGGAGGTACGTCCTACGAGCAGTACTTC; cdr3_aa: CASSWQGGTSYEQYF
v_call: TRBV27; d_call: TRBD2; j_call: TRBJ2-1; clone_size: once; cdr3_nt: TGTGCCAGCAGTGCGGGACTAGCGGTTTACAATGAGCAGTTCTTC; cdr3_aa: CASSAGLAVYNEQFF
v_call: TRBV18; d_call: TRBD2; j_call: TRBJ2-5; clone_size: -; cdr3_nt: TGTGCCAGCTCACCGGTAGCGGGAAAAGAGACCCAGTACTTC; cdr3_aa: CASSPVAGKETQYF
v_call: TRBV25-1; d_call: -; j_call: TRBJ1-2; clone_size: -; cdr3_nt: TGTGCCAGCAGTGGGTTGGGACTTCGCTATGGCTACACCTTC; cdr3_aa: CASSGLGLRYGYTF
v_call: TRBV7-9; d_call: -; j_call: TRBJ2-7; clone_size: -; cdr3_nt: TGTGCCAGCAGCTTATGGGCAGGCAAACCCAATCCCTACGAGCAGTACTTC; cdr3_aa: CASSLWAGKPNPYEQYF
v_call: TRBV19; d_call: TRBD2; j_call: TRBJ2-7; clone_size: -; cdr3_nt: TGTGCCAGTAGTATGTTTGGGGGGGTTACCTCCTACGAGCAGTACTTC; cdr3_aa: CASSMFGGVTSYEQYF
v_call: TRBV7-3; d_call: TRBD2; j_call: TRBJ2-1; clone_size: -; cdr3_nt: TGTGCCAGCAGCTTAACGGGGACTAGCGGGTCTCCCCTCCAGGGTGAGCAGTTCTTC; cdr3_aa: CASSLTGTSGSPLQGEQFF
v_call: TRBV25-1; d_call: TRBD2; j_call: TRBJ2-7; clone_size: -; cdr3_nt: TGTGCCAGCAGTGAACTTGGGACTAGCGGCGAGCAGTACTTC; cdr3_aa: CASSELGTSGEQYF
v_call: TRBV19; d_call: TRBD1; j_call: TRBJ2-7; clone_size: -; cdr3_nt: TGTGCCAGTAGTGCCCGGACAGGGGTGGCCTACGAGCAGTACTTC; cdr3_aa: CASSARTGVAYEQYF
v_call: TRBV7-8; d_call: TRBD2; j_call: TRBJ2-7; clone_size: -; cdr3_nt: TGTGCCAGCAGCTCGCCACTAGCGGGAGGGCCTCGTCTTTACGAGCAGTACTTC; cdr3_aa: CASSSPLAGGPRLYEQYF
v_call: TRBV15; d_call: -; j_call: TRBJ2-2; clone_size: -; cdr3_nt: TGTGCCACCAGCAGAGAACAGAACACCGGGGAGCTGTTTTTT; cdr3_aa: CATSREQNTGELFF
v_call: TRBV29-1; d_call: TRBD2; j_call: TRBJ2-7; clone_size: -; cdr3_nt: TGCAGCGTTGTGACTAGCGGTACACATGAGCAGTACTTC; cdr3_aa: CSVVTSGTHEQYF
v_call: TRBV2; d_call: TRBD2; j_call: TRBJ2-7; clone_size: -; cdr3_nt: TGTGCCAGCAGCGGGGGGACTAGCGGGAGTTATAGCTCCTACGAGCAGTACTTC; cdr3_aa: CASSGGTSGSYSSYEQYF
v_call: TRBV15; d_call: -; j_call: TRBJ1-2; clone_size: -; cdr3_nt: TGTGCCACCAGCTCGGGAGGTCGTGGCTACACCTTC; cdr3_aa: CATSSGGRGYTF
v_call: TRBV4-2; d_call: TRBD2; j_call: TRBJ2-3; clone_size: -; cdr3_nt: TGTGCCAGCTCAGGACTAGCAGGATTCACAGATACGCAGTATTTT; cdr3_aa: CASSGLAGFTDTQYF
v_call: TRBV30; d_call: TRBD1; j_call: TRBJ2-7; clone_size: -; cdr3_nt: TGTGCCTGGGAGACAGGGCTCGAGCAGTACTTC; cdr3_aa: CAWETGLEQYF
v_call: TRBV25-1; d_call: -; j_call: TRBJ2-3; clone_size: -; cdr3_nt: TGTGCCAGCCTGAGCTCGACGGGGGATACGCAGTATTTT; cdr3_aa: CASLSSTGDTQYF
v_call: TRBV7-6; d_call: -; j_call: TRBJ1-2; clone_size: -; cdr3_nt: TGTGCCAGCAGCTTAGTAGTGGGCGCAAGGTGGAATGGCTACACCTTC; cdr3_aa: CASSLVVGARWNGYTF
v_call: TRBV5-1; d_call: -; j_call: TRBJ2-5; clone_size: once; cdr3_nt: TGCGCCAGCAGCTGGGGGTTGGGGGGGCATCGAGAGACCCAGTACTTC; cdr3_aa: CASSWGLGGHRETQYF
v_call: TRBV7-9; d_call: TRBD2; j_call: TRBJ2-7; clone_size: -; cdr3_nt: TGTGCCAGCAGCGGATGGACTAGAACCCTCTTAAGCAGCTCCTACGAGCAGTACTTC; cdr3_aa: CASSGWTRTLLSSSYEQYF
v_call: TRBV28; d_call: -; j_call: TRBJ2-7; clone_size: -; cdr3_nt: TGTGCCAGCAGTTTACGACAGGTCCTATCCTACGAGCAGTACTTC; cdr3_aa: CASSLRQVLSYEQYF
v_call: TRBV28; d_call: -; j_call: TRBJ1-2; clone_size: -; cdr3_nt: TGTGCCAGCAGCTGGACAGCTAACTATGGCTACACCTTC; cdr3_aa: CASSWTANYGYTF
v_call: TRBV5-4; d_call: TRBD1; j_call: TRBJ1-1; clone_size: -; cdr3_nt: TGTGCCAGCAGCTTCCGCCCATGGTCGACAGGGCTTGAAGCTTTCTTT; cdr3_aa: CASSFRPWSTGLEAFF
v_call: TRBV27; d_call: TRBD2; j_call: TRBJ2-1; clone_size: -; cdr3_nt: TGTGCCAGCAGACTAGCGGGAGGACAAAAGTATGAGCAGTTCTTC; cdr3_aa: CASRLAGGQKYEQFF
v_call: TRBV4-3; d_call: TRBD2; j_call: TRBJ2-2; clone_size: -; cdr3_nt: TGCGCCAGCAGCCAAGATCGGGTAGCGGGAGTCACCGGGGAGCTGTTTTTT; cdr3_aa: CASSQDRVAGVTGELFF
v_call: TRBV27; d_call: TRBD1; j_call: TRBJ1-2; clone_size: -; cdr3_nt: TGTGCCAGTCGAGGGGGGACAGGAAGGTCCTATGGCTACACCTTC; cdr3_aa: CASRGGTGRSYGYTF